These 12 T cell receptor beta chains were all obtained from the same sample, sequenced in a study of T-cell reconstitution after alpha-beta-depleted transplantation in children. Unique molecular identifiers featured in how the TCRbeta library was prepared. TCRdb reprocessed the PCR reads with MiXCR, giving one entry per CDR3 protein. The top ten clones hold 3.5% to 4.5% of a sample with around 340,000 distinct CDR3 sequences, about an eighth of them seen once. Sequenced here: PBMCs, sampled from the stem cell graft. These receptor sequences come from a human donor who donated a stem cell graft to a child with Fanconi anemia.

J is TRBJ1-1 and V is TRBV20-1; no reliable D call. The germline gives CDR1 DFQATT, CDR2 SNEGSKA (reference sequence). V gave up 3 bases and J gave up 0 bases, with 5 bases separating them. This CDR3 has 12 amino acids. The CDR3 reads CSASSMNTEAFF. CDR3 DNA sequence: TGCAGTGCTAGTTCAATGAACACTGAAGCTTTCTTT.

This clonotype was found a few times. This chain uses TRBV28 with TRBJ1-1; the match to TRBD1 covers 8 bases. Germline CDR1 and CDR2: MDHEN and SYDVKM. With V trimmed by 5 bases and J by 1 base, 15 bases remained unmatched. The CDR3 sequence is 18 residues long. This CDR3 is CASSAKRDRKKRNTEAFF. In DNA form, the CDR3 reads TGTGCCAGCAGTGCCAAGCGGGACAGGAAAAAACGGAACACTGAAGCTTTCTTT. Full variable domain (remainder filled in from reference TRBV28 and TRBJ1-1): DVKVTQSSRYLVKRTGEKVFLECVQDMDHENMFWYRQDPGLGLRLIYFSYDVKMKEKGDIPEGYSVSREKKERFSLILESASTNQTSMYLCASSAKRDRKKRNTEAFFGQGTRLTVV.

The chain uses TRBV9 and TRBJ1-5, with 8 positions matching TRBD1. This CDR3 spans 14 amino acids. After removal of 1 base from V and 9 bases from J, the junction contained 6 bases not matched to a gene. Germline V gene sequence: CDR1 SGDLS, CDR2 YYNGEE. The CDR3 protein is CASSVSDRVGPQHF. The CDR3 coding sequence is TGTGCCAGCAGCGTATCGGACAGGGTAGGGCCCCAGCATTTT.

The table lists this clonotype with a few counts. CDR3: CASSQAGTRSHEQFF. CDR3 bases: TGCGCCAGCAGCCAAGCCGGGACTAGGAGTCATGAGCAGTTCTTC. V is TRBV4-3 and J is TRBJ2-1, with TRBD2 identical over 8 bases. Trimming removed 1 base from V and 8 bases from J; junction bases left unmatched: 7. CDR3 length: 15 residues. Per germline, CDR1 LGHNA and CDR2 YSLEER.

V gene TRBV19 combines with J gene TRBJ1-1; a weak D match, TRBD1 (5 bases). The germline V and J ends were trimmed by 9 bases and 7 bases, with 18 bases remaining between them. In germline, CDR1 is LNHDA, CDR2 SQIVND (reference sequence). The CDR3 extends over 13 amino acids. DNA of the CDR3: TGTGCCAGCTTTAAAAGGGTCCAGGGTGAAGCTTTCTTT. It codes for CASFKRVQGEAFF.

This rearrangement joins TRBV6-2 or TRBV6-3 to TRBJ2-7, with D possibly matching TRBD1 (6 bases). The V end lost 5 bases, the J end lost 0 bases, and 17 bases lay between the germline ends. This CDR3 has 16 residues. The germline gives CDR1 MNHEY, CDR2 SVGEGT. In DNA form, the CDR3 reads TGTGCCAGCAGTCAGAGCCCCGGGGACATCTCCTACGAGCAGTACTTC. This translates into CASSQSPGDISYEQYF.

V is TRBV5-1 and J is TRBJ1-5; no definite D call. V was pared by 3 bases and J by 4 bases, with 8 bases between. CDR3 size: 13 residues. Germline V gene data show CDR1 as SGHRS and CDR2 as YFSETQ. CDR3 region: CASSSGSNQPQHF. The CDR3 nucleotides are TGCGCCAGCAGCTCGGGATCGAATCAGCCCCAGCATTTT.

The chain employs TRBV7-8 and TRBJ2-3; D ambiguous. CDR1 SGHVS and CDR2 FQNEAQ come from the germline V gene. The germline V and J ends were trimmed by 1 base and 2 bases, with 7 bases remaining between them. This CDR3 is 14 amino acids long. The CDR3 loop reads CASSLVDFTDTQYF. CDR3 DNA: TGTGCCAGCAGCTTAGTAGACTTCACAGATACGCAGTATTTT.

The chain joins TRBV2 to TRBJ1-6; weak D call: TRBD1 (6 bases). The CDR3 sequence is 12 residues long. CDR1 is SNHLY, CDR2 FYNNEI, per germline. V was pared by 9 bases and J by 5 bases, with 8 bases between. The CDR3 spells CARRQDNSPLHF. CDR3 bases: TGTGCCAGGAGACAGGATAATTCACCCCTCCACTTT.

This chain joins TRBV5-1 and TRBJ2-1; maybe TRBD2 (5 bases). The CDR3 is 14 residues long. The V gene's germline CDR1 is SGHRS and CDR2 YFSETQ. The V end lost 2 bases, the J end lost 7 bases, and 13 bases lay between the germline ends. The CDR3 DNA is TGCGCCAGCAGCTTCCAGCCCGGGGTGAATGAGCAGTTCTTC. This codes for CASSFQPGVNEQFF. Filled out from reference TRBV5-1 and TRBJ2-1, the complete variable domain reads KAGVTQTPRYLIKTRGQQVTLSCSPISGHRSVSWYQQTPGQGLQFLFEYFSETQRNKGNFPGRFSGRQFSNSRSEMNVSTLELGDSALYLCASSFQPGVNEQFFGPGTRLTVL.

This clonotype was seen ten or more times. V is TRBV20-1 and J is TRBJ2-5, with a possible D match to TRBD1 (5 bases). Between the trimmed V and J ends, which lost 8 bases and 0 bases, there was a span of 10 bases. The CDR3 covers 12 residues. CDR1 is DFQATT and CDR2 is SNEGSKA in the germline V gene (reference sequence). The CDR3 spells CSRDSYQETQYF. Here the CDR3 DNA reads TGCAGTCGTGACAGCTACCAAGAGACCCAGTACTTC.

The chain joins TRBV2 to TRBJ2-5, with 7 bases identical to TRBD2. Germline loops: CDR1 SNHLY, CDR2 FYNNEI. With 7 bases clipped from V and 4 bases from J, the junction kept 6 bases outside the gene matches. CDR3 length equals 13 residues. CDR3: CASILKRGETQYF. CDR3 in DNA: TGTGCCAGCATATTAAAGCGGGGAGAGACCCAGTACTTC.